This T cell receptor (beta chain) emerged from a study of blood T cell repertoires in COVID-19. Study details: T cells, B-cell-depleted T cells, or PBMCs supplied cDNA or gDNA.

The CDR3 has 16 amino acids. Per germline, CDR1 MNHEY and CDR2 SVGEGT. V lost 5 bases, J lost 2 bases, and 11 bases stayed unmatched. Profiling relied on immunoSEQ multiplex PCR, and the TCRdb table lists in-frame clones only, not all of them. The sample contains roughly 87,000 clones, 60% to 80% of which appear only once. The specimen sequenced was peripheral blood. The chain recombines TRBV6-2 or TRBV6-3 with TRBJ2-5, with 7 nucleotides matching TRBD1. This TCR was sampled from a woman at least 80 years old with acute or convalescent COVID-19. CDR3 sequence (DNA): TGTGCCAGCAGTAGGGGACAGTGGGGAAAACAAGAGACCCAGTACTTC. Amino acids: CASSRGQWGKQETQYF.